These 11 T cell receptor beta chains came from one sample sequenced in a study of cytomegalovirus exposure and HLA in healthy donors. The PCR was carried out with 60 Vbeta primers and 13 Jbeta primers. Repertoires were generated with immunoSEQ multiplex PCR, while TCRdb's copy carries only in-frame clones and drops some. Of 55,000 to 75,000 clones in the sample, around 87% were seen once. Material: PBMCs. Every receptor here comes from a man aged 18 to 29 in good health and CMV-seronegative.

This chain connects TRBV11-3 to TRBJ1-1, with D possibly matching TRBD1 (6 bases). The V end lost 4 bases, the J end lost 7 bases, and 13 bases lay between the germline ends. Per the germline V gene, CDR1 is SGHNT and CDR2 is YENEEA. The CDR3 sequence is 13 residues long. CDR3 sequence: CASSSTRGGEAFF. CDR3 DNA: TGTGCCAGCAGCTCTACCCGAGGGGGTGAAGCTTTCTTT.

The J gene is TRBJ1-1, the V gene TRBV13; no reliable D call. CDR1 and CDR2 (germline): PRHDT, FYEKMQ (reference sequence). With 5 bases removed from V and 3 bases from J, the gap between germline ends came to 10 bases. The CDR3 extends over 13 amino acids. The CDR3 sequence is CASSRVWDTEAFF. CDR3 coding DNA: TGTGCCAGCAGCCGGGTGTGGGACACTGAAGCTTTCTTT.

The genes are TRBV27 and TRBJ2-3; perhaps TRBD2 as D (6 bases). The CDR3 has 13 residues. The ends were cut back, 3 bases at V and 6 bases at J, with 10 bases in the middle. Germline-derived CDR1 and CDR2 are MNHEY and SMNVEV (reference sequence). The CDR3 coding sequence is TGTGCCAGCAGTTTCGGAGGGCCGGATACGCAGTATTTT. It yields the protein CASSFGGPDTQYF.

This clone was detected once. The V and J genes are TRBV9 and TRBJ2-2; D remains unclear. The ends were cut back, 3 bases at V and 2 bases at J, with 2 bases in the middle. The CDR3 is 12 amino acids. Germline assignment: CDR1 SGDLS and CDR2 YYNGEE. The DNA for the CDR3 is TGTGCCAGCAGCGCAAACACCGGGGAGCTGTTTTTT. Translation gives CASSANTGELFF.

The chain has TRBV29-1 and TRBJ1-4; a possible D gene is TRBD1 (6 bases). The CDR3 covers 16 residues. CDR1 and CDR2 (germline): SQVTM, ANQGSEA. The V end was cut by 0 bases, the J end by 8 bases, with 19 bases between. In DNA, the CDR3 is TGCAGCGTTGAAGATAAAGGTCAGGGGCCGGGAGAAAAACTGTTTTTT. This codes for CSVEDKGQGPGEKLFF.

The V gene is TRBV6-5, the J gene TRBJ2-4; D not resolved. The germline V and J ends were trimmed by 5 bases and 0 bases, with 8 bases remaining between them. CDR3 length equals 14 residues. Germline V gene sequence: CDR1 MNHEY, CDR2 SVGAGI. The CDR3 region is CASSLSSAKNIQYF. CDR3 DNA sequence: TGTGCCAGCAGTCTTTCCTCAGCCAAAAACATTCAGTACTTC.

This clone has a handful of counts. V gene TRBV28 combines with J gene TRBJ1-5; TRBD1 matches 12 bases. This CDR3 region has 16 residues. J gave up 7 bases and V 5 bases, and 9 bases lay outside the gene matches. The V gene's germline CDR1 is MDHEN and CDR2 SYDVKM. The DNA for the CDR3 is TGTGCCAGCAGTCCTGGGACAGGGGGCATCGGGCAGCCCCAGCATTTT. It codes for CASSPGTGGIGQPQHF.

The chain recombines TRBV2 with TRBJ2-4; 7 nucleotides agree with TRBD2. From germline, CDR1 is SNHLY and CDR2 FYNNEI. The CDR3 totals 14 residues. The J segment lost 7 bases and the V segment lost 3 bases, leaving 6 bases of the junction unmatched. The CDR3 region has the DNA TGTGCCAGCAGTGAGTCCCAGGGAGGGAACATTCAGTACTTC. Its translation: CASSESQGGNIQYF.

The chain joins TRBV9 to TRBJ1-6; D gene uncertain. CDR3 size: 14 residues. Germline V gives CDR1 SGDLS, CDR2 YYNGEE. V gave up 7 bases and J gave up 0 bases, with 8 bases separating them. The CDR3 is CASSLGSYNSPLHF. CDR3 DNA: TGTGCCAGCTCCCTCGGCTCCTATAATTCACCCCTCCACTTT.

The chain couples TRBV6-5 to TRBJ1-2; D perhaps matches TRBD1 (6 bases). CDR3 length equals 14 residues. Between the trimmed V and J ends, which lost 6 bases and 8 bases, there was a span of 19 bases. Looked up from germline, CDR1 is MNHEY and CDR2 is SVGAGI. The CDR3 reads CASSLGGRDRGYTF. CDR3 DNA: TGTGCCAGCAGCTTGGGGGGGCGCGATCGAGGCTACACCTTC.

This clone was picked up a small number of times. The chain joins TRBV4-1 to TRBJ1-4, with TRBD1 identical over 10 bases. This CDR3 spans 14 amino acids. Germline V gene sequence: CDR1 MGHRA, CDR2 YSYEKL. Germline trimming cut 4 bases from V and 8 bases from J; bases unmatched to any gene: 4. The CDR3 here is CASSPGTGDEKLFF. In DNA form, the CDR3 reads TGCGCCAGCAGCCCAGGGACAGGGGACGAAAAACTGTTTTTT.